This T cell receptor (beta chain) was sequenced in a study of cytomegalovirus exposure and HLA in healthy donors. On this clone: What it binds is unknown.

In germline, CDR1 is MNHEY, CDR2 SMNVEV (reference sequence). V was cut by 1 base and J by 3 bases, with 9 bases left in between. CDR3 size: 14 residues. It was with 60 Vbeta and 13 Jbeta primers that the PCR ran. The data were produced by immunoSEQ multiplex PCR, yet TCRdb's version contains in-frame clones alone and is incomplete. The top ten hold less than 4.5% of the sample, which has under 120,000 clones, around two thirds seen once. Whole-study results and caveats: TRBV6-2, TRBV6-3 and some other V segments were excluded as indistinguishable. Based on reports, TCR beta sequences accurately predicted HLA-A and HLA-B alleles for most subjects. Later analysis identified several of the most significant clusters that appeared linked to common viral pathogens.

This TCR derives from a man aged 25-45 years in good health and CMV-seropositive. The V call is TRBV27, the J call TRBJ2-5, with TRBD2 as a possible D gene (6 bases). The specimen sequenced was PBMCs. CDR3 DNA: TGTGCCAGCAGTTTATTGCGGGGAGAAGAGACCCAGTACTTC. Amino acid sequence: CASSLLRGEETQYF.